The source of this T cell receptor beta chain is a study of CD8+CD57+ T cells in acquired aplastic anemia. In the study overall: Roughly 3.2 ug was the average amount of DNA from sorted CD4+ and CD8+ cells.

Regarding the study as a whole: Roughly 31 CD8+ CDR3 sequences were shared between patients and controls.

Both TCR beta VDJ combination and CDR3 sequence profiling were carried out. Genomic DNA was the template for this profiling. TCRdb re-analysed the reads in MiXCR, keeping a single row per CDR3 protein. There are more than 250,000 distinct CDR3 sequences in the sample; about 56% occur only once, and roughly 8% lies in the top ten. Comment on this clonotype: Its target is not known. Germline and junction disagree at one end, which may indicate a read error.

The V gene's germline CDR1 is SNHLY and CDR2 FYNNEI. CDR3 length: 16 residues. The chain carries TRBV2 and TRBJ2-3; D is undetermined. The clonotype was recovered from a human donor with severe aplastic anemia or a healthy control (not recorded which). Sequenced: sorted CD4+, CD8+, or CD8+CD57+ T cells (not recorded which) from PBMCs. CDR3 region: CASSEATATRTDTQYF. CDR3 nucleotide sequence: TGTGCCAGCAGCGAAGCTACAGCTACACGCACAGATACGCAGTATTTT.